One sample yielded the 19 T cell receptor beta chains listed below, sequenced in a study of blood T cells in healthy people across ages. Through a sample-barcoded 5' primer and a J-beta primer mix, a second PCR was run for about 6 to 11 cycles. MiXCR was run by TCRdb on the 5' RACE reads, yielding one entry per CDR3 protein. The data show 1.5 million to 1.8 million distinct CDR3 sequences, roughly two fifths seen once. The sample was blood. The receptors stem from a young woman in good health.

In DNA form, the CDR3 reads TGCGCCAGCAGAGGGACAGGAGTGTACGATGAGCAGTACTTC. This sequence encodes CASRGTGVYDEQYF. The chain carries TRBV5-1 and TRBJ2-5; 8 bases align to TRBD1. There are 14 residues in the CDR3. Germline loops: CDR1 SGHRS, CDR2 YFSETQ. V shed 5 bases, J shed 11 bases, and the junction held 14 bases outside the gene matches.

V usage is TRBV7-2 and J usage is TRBJ2-3; a weak D match, TRBD2 (6 bases). The V end was cut by 7 bases, the J end by 2 bases, with 10 bases between. CDR1 and CDR2 from the germline V gene are SGHTA and FQGNSA. This CDR3 is built from 13 residues. CDR3 sequence reads: CASTTGVTDTQYF. Written as DNA, the CDR3 is TGTGCCAGCACCACGGGGGTCACAGATACGCAGTATTTT.

In its sample, this clonotype was seen many times. V and J are TRBV7-2 and TRBJ1-5; a possible D gene is TRBD1 (5 bases). The CDR3 has 13 amino acids. The V gene's germline CDR1 is SGHTA and CDR2 FQGNSA. Trimming cost V 6 bases and J 7 bases, with 13 bases left between them. This CDR3 is CASSLRGGQPQHF. CDR3 sequence (DNA): TGTGCCAGCAGTTTAAGGGGTGGCCAGCCCCAGCATTTT.

This clonotype appeared once. The V and J genes are TRBV6-1 and TRBJ1-5; TRBD1 agrees at 7 bases. This CDR3 is 15 amino acids long. With 7 bases clipped from V and 6 bases from J, the junction kept 12 bases outside the gene matches. Looked up from germline, CDR1 is MNHNS and CDR2 is SASEGT. The CDR3 DNA follows: TGTGCCAGCAAACTTACAGGGGCGCGGGGTCAGCCCCAGCATTTT. This sequence encodes CASKLTGARGQPQHF.

This clonotype has only a few counts. J is TRBJ2-4 and V is TRBV10-3, with no clear D. The J call is uncertain, as TRBJ2-5 better fits the DNA end. CDR1 ENHRY and CDR2 SYGVKD come from the germline V gene. The CDR3 length is 15 residues. The CDR3 DNA follows: TGTGCCATCAGTGAGGGGTTGTACTTGAGTGAGACCCAGTACTTC. Its protein is CAISEGLYLSETQYF.

The CDR3 loop is CASSLNPRITWNTEAFF. CDR3 coding DNA: TGTGCCAGCAGCCTTAACCCCAGGATTACCTGGAACACTGAAGCTTTCTTT. The chain combines TRBV6-2 or TRBV6-3 with TRBJ1-1; no clear D gene. The V gene's germline CDR1 is MNHEY and CDR2 SVGEGT. CDR3 size: 17 residues. V was shortened by 6 bases and J by 1 base, with 21 bases between the two germline ends.

The chain joins TRBV20-1 to TRBJ1-2; no reliable D call. Per germline, CDR1 DFQATT and CDR2 SNEGSKA (reference sequence). The CDR3 runs to 14 residues. V was shortened by 4 bases and J by 7 bases, with 19 bases between the two germline ends. CDR3 loop: CSAKPTGSWTGYTF. In DNA form, the CDR3 reads TGCAGTGCTAAACCGACGGGGAGCTGGACTGGCTACACCTTC.

The V gene is TRBV4-1, the J gene TRBJ2-4; TRBD2 might be the D (6 bases). The DNA end is more similar to TRBJ2-7, so the J call may be wrong. CDR1 is MGHRA, CDR2 YSYEKL, per germline. The CDR3 runs 15 residues. CDR3 sequence reads: CASSPRGLPAHEQYF. In DNA, the CDR3 is TGCGCCAGCAGCCCCCGAGGACTACCAGCCCACGAGCAGTACTTC.

The chain links TRBV25-1 to TRBJ1-1, with D possibly TRBD1 on 5 matching bases. CDR1 and CDR2 (germline): MGHDK, SYGVNS. This CDR3 is built from 14 residues. The V end lost 4 bases, the J end lost 11 bases, and 20 bases lay between the germline ends. CDR3 DNA sequence: TGTGCCAGCAGTGCCGCCGGGACTGCTAATATGGCTTTCTTT. Protein product: CASSAAGTANMAFF.

This clonotype showed up just a few times. V is TRBV3-1 and J is TRBJ1-5; D is undetermined. This CDR3 contains 12 residues. V lost 0 bases and J lost 7, with 4 bases in between. CDR1 is LGHDT, CDR2 YNNKEL, per germline (reference sequence). DNA for the CDR3: TGTGCCAGCAGCCAAGATCAACAGCCCCAGCATTTT. Encoded protein: CASSQDQQPQHF.

This clonotype has only a few counts. The gene calls are TRBV7-9 and TRBJ1-1, with 11 positions matching TRBD1. V gave up 4 bases and J gave up 10 bases; unmatched junction bases: 8. The CDR3 totals 14 residues. CDR1 is SEHNR, CDR2 FQNEAQ, per germline (reference sequence). Here the CDR3 DNA reads TGTGCCAGCAGCTCGGGACAGGGGGATTCCGGAGCTTTCTTT. Its translation is CASSSGQGDSGAFF.

V usage is TRBV7-2 and J usage is TRBJ1-4, with D maybe TRBD1 (6 bases). Germline assignment: CDR1 SGHTA and CDR2 FQGNSA. Trimming shortened V by 5 bases and J by 6 bases, and 10 bases separated the two germline ends. CDR3 length: 13 residues. The CDR3 region is CASSPKGDEKLFF. The CDR3 coding sequence is TGTGCCAGCAGCCCCAAGGGGGATGAAAAACTGTTTTTT.

This clonotype was detected only a few times. The chain joins TRBV7-2 to TRBJ2-3, with TRBD1 identical over 7 bases. The germline CDR1 and CDR2 sequences are SGHTA and FQGNSA. V shed 4 bases and J 4 bases; nucleotides not matched to a gene: 5. The CDR3 is 14 amino acids. The DNA of the CDR3 is TGTGCCAGCAGCTACTACAGGGGCGCAGATACGCAGTATTTT. Translating gives CASSYYRGADTQYF.

In its sample, this clonotype was seen a few times. The chain recombines TRBV3-1 with TRBJ1-5; D is unclear. The CDR3 consists of 14 residues. Germline V gene data show CDR1 as LGHDT and CDR2 as YNNKEL (reference sequence). Trimming removed 4 bases from V and 6 bases from J, with 13 bases in between. CDR3 bases: TGTGCCAGCAGCCGAAATATCGCCGGTCAGCCCCAGCATTTT. Translation gives CASSRNIAGQPQHF.

The chain couples TRBV29-1 to TRBJ1-2; no reliable D call. Trimming cost V 8 bases and J 0 bases, with 13 bases left between them. Per germline, CDR1 SQVTM and CDR2 ANQGSEA. The CDR3 covers 13 residues. CDR3 residues: CSYTGGSNYGYTF. In DNA, the CDR3 is TGCAGCTACACGGGCGGGTCTAACTATGGCTACACCTTC. The whole variable domain, remainder taken from reference TRBV29-1 and TRBJ1-2, is SAVISQKPSRDICQRGTSLTIQCQVDSQVTMMFWYRQQPGQSLTLIATANQGSEATYESGFVIDKFPISRPNLTFSTLTVSNMSPEDSSIYLCSYTGGSNYGYTFGSGTRLTVV.

The J gene is TRBJ2-7, the V gene TRBV6-6; TRBD2 agrees at 7 bases. The CDR3 has 15 amino acids. Germline trimming cut 0 bases from V and 2 bases from J; bases unmatched to any gene: 4. CDR1 is MNHNY, CDR2 SVGAGI, per germline (reference sequence). CDR3 loop: CASSYSNRGAYEQYF. Here the CDR3 DNA reads TGTGCCAGCAGTTACTCGAATCGGGGGGCCTACGAGCAGTACTTC.

This clonotype has just one count. The chain uses TRBV20-1 and TRBJ2-7; D is possibly TRBD1 (5 bases). The CDR3 has 13 amino acids. The V gene lost 6 bases and the J gene lost 2 bases, with 14 bases spanning the gap. Germline CDR1 is DFQATT and CDR2 is SNEGSKA (reference sequence). The CDR3 region has the DNA TGCAGTGCACCCGACAGTAGCCCCTACGAGCAGTACTTC. Its protein is CSAPDSSPYEQYF.

The chain is built from TRBV12-3 or TRBV12-4 and TRBJ2-3; TRBD2 aligns across 9 bases. J was trimmed by 2 bases and V by 2 bases; bases with no gene match: 5. There are 16 residues in the CDR3. CDR3 residues: CASSLYLAGTTDTQYF. Written as DNA, the CDR3 is TGTGCCAGCAGTTTATATCTAGCGGGAACCACAGATACGCAGTATTTT.

This clonotype was seen a handful of times. This chain connects TRBV12-3 or TRBV12-4 to TRBJ2-1; D perhaps matches TRBD2 (7 bases). Trimming removed 5 bases at V and 10 bases at J, with 21 bases between. The CDR3 totals 15 residues. The CDR3 DNA follows: TGTGCCAGCAGTCCCCGGGGGGCCTACTGGGGGGAGCAGTTCTTC. Its protein product is CASSPRGAYWGEQFF.